These 17 T cell receptor beta chains were sequenced from one sample in a study of cytomegalovirus exposure and HLA in healthy donors. PCR used 60 Vbeta primers and 13 Jbeta primers. Measured with immunoSEQ multiplex PCR; TCRdb has only the in-frame clones, and not every one. The sample carries some 140,000 clones, 65% to 75% recorded once. Source material: PBMCs. The receptors were gathered from a man aged 30-40 years in good health and CMV-seronegative.

This clone came up once. The rearrangement links TRBV27 to TRBJ2-3, with 10 bases matching TRBD1. This CDR3 is 17 amino acids long. CDR1 and CDR2 (germline): MNHEY, SMNVEV (reference sequence). V shed 2 bases and J 2 bases; nucleotides not matched to a gene: 7. The CDR3 spells CASSLGTGVLLTDTQYF. The DNA of the CDR3 is TGTGCCAGCAGTTTAGGGACAGGGGTCCTTCTCACAGATACGCAGTATTTT.

The chain uses TRBV28 and TRBJ1-5; the match to TRBD1 covers 7 bases. Germline V lookup: CDR1 MDHEN, CDR2 SYDVKM. This CDR3 spans 14 amino acids. V lost 5 bases to trimming and J lost 6 bases; unmatched junction nucleotides: 7. This CDR3 is CASSRDRVRQPQHF. In DNA, the CDR3 is TGTGCCAGCAGTCGAGACAGGGTTCGTCAGCCCCAGCATTTT. Using reference TRBV28 and TRBJ1-5 for the parts outside the CDR3, the full variable domain is DVKVTQSSRYLVKRTGEKVFLECVQDMDHENMFWYRQDPGLGLRLIYFSYDVKMKEKGDIPEGYSVSREKKERFSLILESASTNQTSMYLCASSRDRVRQPQHFGDGTRLSIL.

The chain combines TRBV19 with TRBJ1-6, with D possibly being TRBD1 (6 bases). Trimming removed 5 bases from V and 9 bases from J, with 17 bases in between. The CDR3 has 15 residues. Germline loops: CDR1 LNHDA, CDR2 SQIVND (reference sequence). The chain's CDR3 is CASSGSAQGGSPLHF. CDR3 coding DNA: TGTGCCAGTAGTGGGTCGGCGCAAGGGGGTTCACCCCTCCACTTT. Full variable domain (remainder filled in from reference TRBV19 and TRBJ1-6): DGGITQSPKYLFRKEGQNVTLSCEQNLNHDAMYWYRQDPGQGLRLIYYSQIVNDFQKGDIAEGYSVSREKKESFPLTVTSAQKNPTAFYLCASSGSAQGGSPLHFGNGTRLTVT.

This clone showed up just a few times. In DNA, the CDR3 is TGTGCCAGCAGTCCCCGACAGGGCCCCTCGGAAGCTTTCTTT. The encoded protein is CASSPRQGPSEAFF. The chain combines TRBV6-6 with TRBJ1-1; 7 bases map to TRBD1. In germline, CDR1 is MNHNY, CDR2 SVGAGI (reference sequence). J was trimmed by 8 bases and V by 5 bases; bases with no gene match: 11. The CDR3 consists of 14 residues.

This sequence joins TRBV18 and TRBJ2-5; D call uncertain. The CDR3 is made up of 16 amino acids. In germline, CDR1 is KGHSH, CDR2 LQKENI. Trimming removed 3 bases at V and 2 bases at J, with 16 bases between. CDR3 loop: CASSPQDGTAQETQYF. The CDR3 nucleotides are TGTGCCAGCTCACCTCAAGACGGTACAGCTCAAGAGACCCAGTACTTC. The full variable domain, its missing parts supplied by reference TRBV18 and TRBJ2-5, is NAGVMQNPRHLVRRRGQEARLRCSPMKGHSHVYWYRQLPEEGLKFMVYLQKENIIDESGMPKERFSAEFPKEGPSILRIQQVVRGDSAAYFCASSPQDGTAQETQYFGPGTRLLVL.

This rearrangement joins TRBV5-1 to TRBJ1-2; D may be TRBD1 (6 bases). Trimming left V 0 bases short and J 6 bases short, with 12 bases between. CDR3 size: 14 residues. The germline V gene has CDR1 SGHRS and CDR2 YFSETQ. CDR3 amino acids: CASSLGRGEDGYTF. The DNA for the CDR3 is TGCGCCAGCAGCTTGGGCAGGGGAGAAGATGGCTACACCTTC.

This chain uses TRBV5-4 with TRBJ1-2, with no clear D. The CDR3 loop spans 14 amino acids. The ends were cut back, 0 bases at V and 4 bases at J, with 10 bases in the middle. Germline V CDR1 and CDR2: SGHNT, YYREEE (reference sequence). The CDR3 protein is CASSLGEEGYGYTF. The CDR3, as DNA: TGTGCCAGCAGCTTGGGGGAGGAAGGCTATGGCTACACCTTC.

As regards this clone: The germline gene is not matched at one end of the junction; a read error may be the cause. This chain connects TRBV6-1 to TRBJ1-2, with D possibly TRBD1 on 6 matching bases. The CDR3 is made up of 14 amino acids. Germline values: CDR1 MNHNS, CDR2 SASEGT. DNA of the CDR3: TGTGCCAGCAGTGAAACGGGACAAGGCGGTGGCTACCCCTTC. It is translated as CASSETGQGGGYPF.

V is TRBV7-3 and J is TRBJ2-1, with 8 positions matching TRBD2. Per the germline V gene, CDR1 is SGHTA and CDR2 is FQGTGA. J was trimmed by 6 bases and V by 2 bases; bases with no gene match: 3. The CDR3 runs 14 residues. CDR3 in amino acids: CASSLGGGTNEQFF. CDR3 DNA sequence: TGTGCCAGCAGCTTAGGCGGGGGGACCAATGAGCAGTTCTTC. Complete variable domain (other parts from reference TRBV7-3 and TRBJ2-1): GAGVSQTPSNKVTEKGKYVELRCDPISGHTALYWYRQSLGQGPEFLIYFQGTGAADDSGLPNDRFFAVRPEGSVSTLKIQRTERGDSAVYLCASSLGGGTNEQFFGPGTRLTVL.

This chain joins TRBV28 and TRBJ2-5, with TRBD1 as a possible D gene (6 bases). This CDR3 has 13 amino acids. V was shortened by 11 bases and J by 5 bases, with 18 bases between the two germline ends. Germline V CDR1 and CDR2: MDHEN, SYDVKM. CDR3 sequence (DNA): TGTGCCCTACGCGACCAGGGACACGAGACCCAGTACTTC. Its protein is CALRDQGHETQYF.

About this clone itself: The DNA is left out, because the CDR3 cannot be placed on it with certainty; the CDR3 is given as TCRdb lists it. This rearrangement joins TRBV4-3 to TRBJ1-3. From germline, CDR1 is LGHNA and CDR2 YSLEER. From its first to its last residue, the CDR3 has 15 amino acids. The CDR3 reads CASSQDWASGNTVYF.

The CDR3 sequence: CASSTSGTSGAYEQYF. The DNA of the CDR3 is TGTGCCAGTAGTACCTCCGGGACTAGCGGGGCCTACGAGCAGTACTTC. This chain links TRBV19 with TRBJ2-7; 13 nucleotides match TRBD2. V shed 4 bases, J shed 2 bases, and the junction held 5 bases outside the gene matches. This CDR3 is 16 amino acids long. Germline CDR1 and CDR2: LNHDA and SQIVND (reference sequence).

This chain links TRBV7-2 with TRBJ2-5, with 10 positions matching TRBD2. Germline assignment: CDR1 SGHTA and CDR2 FQGNSA. Trimming removed 5 bases from V and 2 bases from J; junction bases left unmatched: 8. There are 16 residues in the CDR3. Here the CDR3 reads CASSLTGLASQETQYF. Written as DNA, the CDR3 is TGTGCCAGCAGCCTCACGGGACTAGCGTCTCAAGAGACCCAGTACTTC.

The chain joins TRBV5-6 to TRBJ2-1; D perhaps matches TRBD2 (7 bases). Per the germline V gene, CDR1 is SGHDT and CDR2 is YYEEEE. V lost 2 bases and J lost 12, with 15 bases in between. The CDR3 spans 13 residues. The CDR3 loop reads CASSLSGGPLQFF. CDR3 coding DNA: TGTGCCAGCAGCTTATCGGGGGGCCCTTTGCAGTTCTTC.

V and J are TRBV11-2 and TRBJ2-6; a weak D match, TRBD1 (6 bases). V was trimmed by 5 bases and J by 0 bases, leaving 17 bases between them. This CDR3 has 18 amino acids. CDR1 SGHAT and CDR2 FQNNGV come from the germline V gene. The CDR3 region has the DNA TGTGCCAGCAGCCCGAACAGGGTTAAGGGCTCTGGGGCCAACGTCCTGACTTTC. Translation: CASSPNRVKGSGANVLTF.

This clone came up once. Germline and junction disagree at one end, which may indicate a read error. The CDR3 spells CASSLTGEYGYPF. CDR3 nucleotides: TGTGCCAGCAGTCTAACGGGGGAGTATGGCTACCCCTTC. The genes are TRBV6-5 and TRBJ1-2; D is perhaps TRBD1 (5 bases). This CDR3 spans 13 amino acids. Germline V gene sequence: CDR1 MNHEY, CDR2 SVGAGI.

This clone appeared a few times. The CDR3 is CASSKLADTEETQYF. Here the CDR3 DNA reads TGCGCCAGCAGCAAACTAGCGGATACCGAGGAGACCCAGTACTTC. The chain is built from TRBV5-1 and TRBJ2-5, with 8 bases aligning to TRBD2. CDR1 is SGHRS, CDR2 YFSETQ, per germline. V trimming: 4 bases; J trimming: 5 bases; junction bases outside the gene matches: 10. The length of the CDR3 is 15 residues.